This entry features one T cell receptor beta chain sequence. This record belongs to a study of blood T cell repertoires in COVID-19. About the study: Acute and convalescent COVID-19 specimens originated in the United States, Italy and Spain. The cDNA or gDNA used as material had been derived from T cells, B-cell-depleted T cells, or PBMCs.

As handled by the study authors: The authors estimated nucleated cell counts from reference gene primer amplification. Repertoires were generated with immunoSEQ multiplex PCR, while TCRdb's copy carries only in-frame clones and drops some. The D gene and trimming were derived from the DNA, and the V and J assignments and clone size from that table. This repertoire shows some 240,000 clones, roughly 87% found once; its top ten account for just over 7%. CDR3 length: 13 residues. Trimming shortened V by 6 bases and J by 0 bases, and 8 bases separated the two germline ends. Germline V gene lookup returns CDR1 MDHEN and CDR2 SYDVKM.

This receptor was taken from a man in his fifties or sixties who had recovered from COVID-19. The sample taken for sequencing was peripheral blood. This chain joins TRBV28 and TRBJ1-2; D is ambiguous. The CDR3 region is CASSSSSNYGYTF. The CDR3 coding sequence is TGTGCCAGCAGCTCTAGTTCTAACTATGGCTACACCTTC.